These 6 T cell receptor beta chains were all obtained from the same sample, sequenced in a study of blood T cell repertoires in COVID-19. Libraries were prepared by immunoSEQ multiplex PCR; TCRdb keeps only in-frame clonotypes and omits some of them. The sample includes about 150,000 clones, 80% to 90% of them seen just once. Sequenced: PBMCs or T cells enriched from blood (not recorded which). These receptors originate from a man between 45 and 60 years old who had recovered from COVID-19.

The rearrangement joins TRBV9 to TRBJ2-7; TRBD2 matches at 10 bases. In germline, CDR1 is SGDLS, CDR2 YYNGEE. Losses at the gene ends were 4 bases for V and 4 bases for J; bases not matched to a gene: 5. CDR3 length: 14 residues. In DNA form, the CDR3 reads TGTGCCAGCAGCTTACTAGCGGGATCTTACGAGCAGTACTTC. As protein: CASSLLAGSYEQYF.

The J gene is TRBJ1-3, the V gene TRBV5-4; no clear D. The length of the CDR3 is 14 residues. Trimming cost V 3 bases and J 0 bases, with 7 bases left between them. In germline, CDR1 is SGHNT, CDR2 YYREEE (reference sequence). The DNA for the CDR3 is TGTGCCAGCAGCTCGACACGCTCTGGAAACACCATATATTTT. It translates to CASSSTRSGNTIYF.

The chain uses TRBV29-1 and TRBJ1-2; 8 nucleotides agree with TRBD1. J was trimmed by 4 bases and V by 7 bases; bases with no gene match: 5. The CDR3 runs 12 residues. Germline V gene lookup returns CDR1 SQVTM and CDR2 ANQGSEA. CDR3: CSGIQGGYGYTF. CDR3 coding DNA: TGCAGCGGTATACAGGGGGGCTATGGCTACACCTTC. Full variable domain (rest looked up from reference TRBV29-1 and TRBJ1-2): SAVISQKPSRDICQRGTSLTIQCQVDSQVTMMFWYRQQPGQSLTLIATANQGSEATYESGFVIDKFPISRPNLTFSTLTVSNMSPEDSSIYLCSGIQGGYGYTFGSGTRLTVV.

The chain recombines TRBV9 with TRBJ1-2, with a tentative D call TRBD1 (5 bases). CDR3 size: 15 residues. CDR1 and CDR2 (germline): SGDLS, YYNGEE. V lost 1 base and J lost 4, with 14 bases in between. CDR3 region: CASSVSREGFYGYTF. CDR3 nucleotides: TGTGCCAGCAGCGTATCCAGGGAGGGGTTCTATGGCTACACCTTC.

The chain links TRBV18 to TRBJ2-7, with D unclear. The CDR3 sequence is 14 residues long. CDR1 and CDR2 from the germline V gene are KGHSH and LQKENI. With 3 bases removed from V and 4 bases from J, the gap between germline ends came to 13 bases. CDR3 protein: CASSPSAGRYEQYF. The CDR3 bases are TGTGCCAGCTCACCCTCGGCAGGTCGATACGAGCAGTACTTC.

The V and J genes are TRBV7-8 and TRBJ2-2; D possibly corresponds to TRBD1 (5 bases). Germline CDR1 reads SGHVS; CDR2 reads FQNEAQ. This CDR3 spans 17 amino acids. With 5 bases removed from V and 2 bases from J, the gap between germline ends came to 18 bases. CDR3 DNA: TGTGCCAGCAGCCCTCTCAGGATAGGGGCTAACACCGGGGAGCTGTTTTTT. Protein sequence: CASSPLRIGANTGELFF.